This entry describes one T cell receptor beta chain. This sample was included in a study of blood T cell repertoires in COVID-19. Across the whole study: Specimens from acute and convalescent COVID-19 originated in the United States, Italy and Spain. T cells, B-cell-depleted T cells, or PBMCs supplied cDNA or gDNA.

Germline V lookup: CDR1 MNHEY, CDR2 SVGEGT. The trim removed 6 bases at V and 4 bases at J, leaving 5 bases unmatched. The CDR3 is made up of 13 amino acids. Original methodology: How many nucleated cells were present was estimated from reference gene primer amplification. The data were produced by immunoSEQ multiplex PCR, yet TCRdb's version contains in-frame clones alone and is incomplete. V, J and clone size reflect that table, while D and trimming were determined from the DNA. This sample has roughly 250,000 clones; approximately 81% occur once, and the top ten carry around 3%. The receptor comes from a woman aged 55-75 years with active or convalescent COVID-19. Sequencing was done on a sample of peripheral blood. The chain employs TRBV6-2 or TRBV6-3 and TRBJ1-2; TRBD1 matches at 7 bases. The CDR3 nucleotides read TGTGCCAGCAGCCTGGACAGGCTCTATGGCTACACCTTC. Translated, it gives CASSLDRLYGYTF.